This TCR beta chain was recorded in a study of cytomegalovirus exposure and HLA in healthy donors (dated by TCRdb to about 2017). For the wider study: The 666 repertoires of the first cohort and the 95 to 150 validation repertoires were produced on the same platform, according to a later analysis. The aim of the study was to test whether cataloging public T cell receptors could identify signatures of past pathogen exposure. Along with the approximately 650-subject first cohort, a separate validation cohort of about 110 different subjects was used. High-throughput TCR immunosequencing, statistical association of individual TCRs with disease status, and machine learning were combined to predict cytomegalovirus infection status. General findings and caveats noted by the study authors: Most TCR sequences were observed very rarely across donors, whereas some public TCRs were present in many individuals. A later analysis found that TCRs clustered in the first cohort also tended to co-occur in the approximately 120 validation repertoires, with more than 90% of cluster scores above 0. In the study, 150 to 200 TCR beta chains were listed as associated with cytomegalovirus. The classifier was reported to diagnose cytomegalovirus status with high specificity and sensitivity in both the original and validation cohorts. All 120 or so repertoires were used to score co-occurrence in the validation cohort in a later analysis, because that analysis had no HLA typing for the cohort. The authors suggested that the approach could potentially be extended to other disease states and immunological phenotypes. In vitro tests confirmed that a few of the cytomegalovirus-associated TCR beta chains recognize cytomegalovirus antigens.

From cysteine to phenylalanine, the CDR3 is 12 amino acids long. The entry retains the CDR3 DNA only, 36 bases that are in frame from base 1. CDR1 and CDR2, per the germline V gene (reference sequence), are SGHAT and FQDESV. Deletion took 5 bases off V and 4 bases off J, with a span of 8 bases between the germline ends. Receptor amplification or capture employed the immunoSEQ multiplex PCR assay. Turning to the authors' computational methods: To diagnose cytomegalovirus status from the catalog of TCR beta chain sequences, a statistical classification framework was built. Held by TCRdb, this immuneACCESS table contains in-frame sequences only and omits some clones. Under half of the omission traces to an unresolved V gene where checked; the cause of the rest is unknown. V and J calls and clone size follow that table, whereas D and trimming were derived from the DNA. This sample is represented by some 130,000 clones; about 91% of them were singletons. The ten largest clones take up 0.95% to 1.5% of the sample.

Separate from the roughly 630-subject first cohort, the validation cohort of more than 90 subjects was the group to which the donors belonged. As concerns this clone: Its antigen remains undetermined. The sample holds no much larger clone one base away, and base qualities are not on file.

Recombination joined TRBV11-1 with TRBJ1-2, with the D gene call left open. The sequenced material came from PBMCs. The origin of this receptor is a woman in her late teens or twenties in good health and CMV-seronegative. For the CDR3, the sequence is CASSDTRYGYTF. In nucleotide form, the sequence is TGTGCCAGCAGCGACACACGCTATGGCTACACCTTC. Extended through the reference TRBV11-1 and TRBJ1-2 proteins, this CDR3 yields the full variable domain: EAEVAQSPRYKITEKSQAVAFWCDPISGHATLYWYRQILGQGPELLVQFQDESVVDDSQLPKDRFSAERLKGVDSTLKIQPAELGDSAMYLCASSDTRYGYTFGSGTRLTVV.